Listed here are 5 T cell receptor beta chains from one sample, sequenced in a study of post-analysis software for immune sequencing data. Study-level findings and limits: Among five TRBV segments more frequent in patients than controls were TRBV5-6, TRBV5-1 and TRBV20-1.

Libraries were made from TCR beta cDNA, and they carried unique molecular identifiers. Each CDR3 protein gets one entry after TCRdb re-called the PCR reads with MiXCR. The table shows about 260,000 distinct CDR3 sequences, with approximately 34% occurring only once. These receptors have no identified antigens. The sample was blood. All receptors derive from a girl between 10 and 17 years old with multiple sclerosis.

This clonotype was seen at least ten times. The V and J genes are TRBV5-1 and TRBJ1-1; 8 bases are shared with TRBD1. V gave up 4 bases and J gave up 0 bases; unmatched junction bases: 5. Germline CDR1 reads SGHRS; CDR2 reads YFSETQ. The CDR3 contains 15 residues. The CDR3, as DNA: TGCGCCAGCAGCGTGACAGGGGTTCTGAACACTGAAGCTTTCTTT. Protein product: CASSVTGVLNTEAFF.

The CDR3 spells CASRETGFENQPQHF. The CDR3 DNA reads as TGTGCCAGCAGAGAAACCGGGTTCGAGAATCAGCCCCAGCATTTT. The chain combines TRBV6-2 or TRBV6-3 with TRBJ1-5; no definite D call. CDR1 and CDR2 (germline): MNHEY, SVGEGT. The CDR3 length is 15 residues. Trimming took 6 bases from V and 4 from J, leaving 16 bases between them.

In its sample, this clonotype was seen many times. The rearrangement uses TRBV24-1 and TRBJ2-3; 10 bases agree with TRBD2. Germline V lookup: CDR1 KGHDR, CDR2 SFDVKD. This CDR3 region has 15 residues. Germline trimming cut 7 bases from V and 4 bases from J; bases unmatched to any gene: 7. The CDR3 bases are TGTGCCACCAGCCGTTCCGGGACTAGCGCAGATACGCAGTATTTT. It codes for CATSRSGTSADTQYF.

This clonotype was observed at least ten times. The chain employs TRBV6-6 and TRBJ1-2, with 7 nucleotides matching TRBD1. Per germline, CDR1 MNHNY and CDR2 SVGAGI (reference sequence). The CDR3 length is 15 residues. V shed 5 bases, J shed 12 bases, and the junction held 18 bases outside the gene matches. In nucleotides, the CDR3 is TGTGCCAGCAGTGCCTACTTGGGACAGCAAGGGGAAGACACCTTC. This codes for CASSAYLGQQGEDTF.

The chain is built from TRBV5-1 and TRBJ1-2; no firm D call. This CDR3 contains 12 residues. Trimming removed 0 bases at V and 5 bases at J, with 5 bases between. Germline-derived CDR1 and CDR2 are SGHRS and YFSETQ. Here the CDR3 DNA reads TGCGCCAGCAGCTTGGGGATATATGGCTACACCTTC. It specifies CASSLGIYGYTF. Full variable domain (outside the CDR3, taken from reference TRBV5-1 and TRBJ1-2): KAGVTQTPRYLIKTRGQQVTLSCSPISGHRSVSWYQQTPGQGLQFLFEYFSETQRNKGNFPGRFSGRQFSNSRSEMNVSTLELGDSALYLCASSLGIYGYTFGSGTRLTVV.